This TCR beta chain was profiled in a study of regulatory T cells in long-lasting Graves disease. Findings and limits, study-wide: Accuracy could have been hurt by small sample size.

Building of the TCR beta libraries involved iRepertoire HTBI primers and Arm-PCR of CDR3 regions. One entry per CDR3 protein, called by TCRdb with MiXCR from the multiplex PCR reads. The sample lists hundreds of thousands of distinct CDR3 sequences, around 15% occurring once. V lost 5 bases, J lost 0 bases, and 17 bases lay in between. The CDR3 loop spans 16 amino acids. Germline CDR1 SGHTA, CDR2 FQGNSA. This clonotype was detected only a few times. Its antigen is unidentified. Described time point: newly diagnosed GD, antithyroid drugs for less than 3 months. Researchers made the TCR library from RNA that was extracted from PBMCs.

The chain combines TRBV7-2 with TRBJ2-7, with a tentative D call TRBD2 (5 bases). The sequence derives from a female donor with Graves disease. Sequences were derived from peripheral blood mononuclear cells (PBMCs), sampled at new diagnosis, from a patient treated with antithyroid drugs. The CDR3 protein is CASSTGGIGYSYEQYF. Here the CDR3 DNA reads TGTGCCAGCAGCACCGGAGGTATAGGCTACTCCTACGAGCAGTACTTC.